This TCR beta chain was captured in a study of Graves' ophthalmopathy and Graves' hyperthyroidism. Study-level information: In this cohort's terms, stable hyperthyroidism meant no ophthalmopathy by 18 months of follow-up. Study-level findings and limits: The majority of expanded thyroid clonotypes above 0.001 frequency also occurred in blood. Sensitivity reached 87.88% and specificity around 81% for a 13-signature model separating ophthalmopathy from stable hyperthyroidism.

Participants with hyperthyroidism, aged 18 to 65, were newly diagnosed with under 2 months' duration. This clonotype was recorded at least ten times. Its matching antigen is unknown. Losses at the gene ends were 6 bases for V and 5 bases for J; bases not matched to a gene: 8. The CDR3 consists of 15 residues. Germline V lookup: CDR1 LNHDA, CDR2 SQIVND (reference sequence). TCR beta CDR3 regions were amplified from RNA transcripts. Investigators did first-round RT-PCR with HTBI primers, then second-round multiplex PCR. From the multiplex PCR reads, TCRdb called clonotypes with MiXCR, one entry per CDR3 protein. The sample lists 450,000 to 600,000 distinct CDR3 sequences; under 45% were seen once.

The clonotype originates from an adult man with Graves' hyperthyroidism. The sample consisted of peripheral blood or thyroid tissue (not recorded which). The V and J genes are TRBV19 and TRBJ1-5, with TRBD1 matching over 9 bases. The CDR3 is CASSYDRGYHQPQHF. CDR3 bases: TGTGCCAGTAGCTACGACAGGGGGTATCATCAGCCCCAGCATTTT. The whole variable domain, filled in from reference TRBV19 and TRBJ1-5, reads DGGITQSPKYLFRKEGQNVTLSCEQNLNHDAMYWYRQDPGQGLRLIYYSQIVNDFQKGDIAEGYSVSREKKESFPLTVTSAQKNPTAFYLCASSYDRGYHQPQHFGDGTRLSIL.